The 29 T cell receptor beta chains given below trace back to one sample, sequenced in a study of blood T cell repertoires in COVID-19. Sequenced by immunoSEQ multiplex PCR; TCRdb stores in-frame clones only, minus some. The table records 120,000 to 150,000 clones, under 90% of them present only once. Sequenced material: peripheral blood. These TCRs come from a human donor in a cohort sampled during active COVID-19.

This chain uses TRBV28 with TRBJ2-7, with D maybe TRBD2 (5 bases). The V end was cut by 4 bases, the J end by 3 bases, with 7 bases between. Germline loops: CDR1 MDHEN, CDR2 SYDVKM. CDR3 length equals 12 residues. The CDR3 coding sequence is TGTGCCAGCAGTTCCGGGATCTACGAGCAGTACTTC. Amino acid sequence: CASSSGIYEQYF.

This sequence joins TRBV11-1 and TRBJ1-6, with D possibly TRBD1 on 6 matching bases. The CDR3 consists of 15 residues. V lost 5 bases and J 3 bases, leaving 11 bases between the germline ends. Germline CDR1 and CDR2: SGHAT and FQDESV (reference sequence). The CDR3 region has the DNA TGTGCCAGCAGCCTCACGGACAGCTATAATTCACCCCTCCACTTT. It encodes CASSLTDSYNSPLHF.

The J gene is TRBJ2-2, the V gene TRBV14, with 10 bases identical to TRBD2. CDR3 length: 15 residues. Trimming removed 5 bases from V and 7 bases from J; junction bases left unmatched: 7. Germline V gives CDR1 SGHDN, CDR2 FVKESK. CDR3 region: CASSFASGGVGELFF. CDR3 nucleotides: TGTGCCAGCAGCTTTGCTAGCGGGGGTGTCGGGGAGCTGTTTTTT.

This clone has just one count. The chain recombines TRBV18 with TRBJ1-2, with D maybe TRBD1 (5 bases). CDR1 is KGHSH and CDR2 is LQKENI in the germline V gene. This CDR3 comprises 14 residues. Trimming removed 2 bases from V and 3 bases from J, with 10 bases in between. CDR3 protein: CASSPTGTDYGYTF. The CDR3 bases are TGTGCCAGCTCACCAACAGGAACAGACTATGGCTACACCTTC.

V usage is TRBV11-1 and J usage is TRBJ2-1; D call uncertain. Germline loops: CDR1 SGHAT, CDR2 FQDESV (reference sequence). CDR3 size: 12 residues. V dropped 5 bases and J dropped 8 bases, with 10 bases sitting between them. DNA for the CDR3: TGTGCCAGCAGCCAAAGTCGGGATGAGCAGTTCTTC. This sequence encodes CASSQSRDEQFF.

The rearrangement uses TRBV30 and TRBJ1-4; TRBD1 is a possible D gene (5 bases). Between the trimmed V and J ends, which lost 1 base and 6 bases, there was a span of 21 bases. The CDR3 is 17 amino acids. Germline V gene sequence: CDR1 GTSNPN, CDR2 SVGIG (reference sequence). CDR3 in amino acids: CAWSGPSRQLLYEKLFF. CDR3 bases: TGTGCCTGGAGTGGCCCCTCCCGACAGCTCTTATATGAAAAACTGTTTTTT.

This clone was picked up one time. CDR3 DNA sequence: TGCGCCAGCAGCCAGTCGGGTCAGAATGAGCAGTTCTTC. As protein: CASSQSGQNEQFF. This chain connects TRBV4-1 to TRBJ2-1; D ambiguous. The germline V and J ends were trimmed by 3 bases and 7 bases, with 10 bases remaining between them. The CDR3 is 13 amino acids. Germline V gene data show CDR1 as MGHRA and CDR2 as YSYEKL.

This clone came up a few times. The chain employs TRBV7-3 and TRBJ2-1; weak D call: TRBD2 (7 bases). Trimming took 3 bases from V and 8 from J, leaving 17 bases between them. The CDR3 extends over 15 amino acids. Germline lookup yields CDR1 SGHTA and CDR2 FQGTGA. The CDR3 DNA follows: TGTGCCAGCAGCTTGAGGGGGGGCCTCATTGATGAGCAGTTCTTC. This sequence encodes CASSLRGGLIDEQFF. Together with reference TRBV7-3 and TRBJ2-1, the CDR3 gives the full variable domain: GAGVSQTPSNKVTEKGKYVELRCDPISGHTALYWYRQSLGQGPEFLIYFQGTGAADDSGLPNDRFFAVRPEGSVSTLKIQRTERGDSAVYLCASSLRGGLIDEQFFGPGTRLTVL.

The V gene is TRBV6-5, the J gene TRBJ1-2; TRBD1 matches 10 bases. CDR1 is MNHEY and CDR2 is SVGAGI in the germline V gene. V trimming: 5 bases; J trimming: 5 bases; junction bases outside the gene matches: 8. The CDR3 loop spans 15 amino acids. CDR3: CASSRTTGGAYGYTF. In DNA, the CDR3 is TGTGCCAGCAGTCGTACGACAGGGGGCGCATATGGCTACACCTTC.

V usage is TRBV28 and J usage is TRBJ2-7; 8 nucleotides line up with TRBD1. Germline trimming cut 6 bases from V and 4 bases from J; bases unmatched to any gene: 11. Germline V gene sequence: CDR1 MDHEN, CDR2 SYDVKM. This CDR3 comprises 15 residues. The CDR3 reads CASSWAGGLPYEQYF. The CDR3 bases are TGTGCCAGCAGCTGGGCAGGGGGCCTACCGTACGAGCAGTACTTC. The whole variable domain, filled in from reference TRBV28 and TRBJ2-7, reads DVKVTQSSRYLVKRTGEKVFLECVQDMDHENMFWYRQDPGLGLRLIYFSYDVKMKEKGDIPEGYSVSREKKERFSLILESASTNQTSMYLCASSWAGGLPYEQYFGPGTRLTVT.

This clone was recorded only once. The rearrangement links TRBV5-1 to TRBJ1-2; 8 nucleotides match TRBD1. The germline V gene encodes CDR1 SGHRS and CDR2 YFSETQ. V was clipped by 8 bases and J by 5 bases; unmatched bases: 8. CDR3 size: 13 residues. The CDR3 sequence: CASATGGKYGYTF. CDR3 bases: TGCGCCAGTGCCACAGGGGGAAAGTATGGCTACACCTTC. The complete variable domain, with remaining parts taken from reference TRBV5-1 and TRBJ1-2, reads KAGVTQTPRYLIKTRGQQVTLSCSPISGHRSVSWYQQTPGQGLQFLFEYFSETQRNKGNFPGRFSGRQFSNSRSEMNVSTLELGDSALYLCASATGGKYGYTFGSGTRLTVV.

The chain carries TRBV27 and TRBJ1-5; D is unresolved. Germline CDR1 is MNHEY and CDR2 is SMNVEV (reference sequence). The CDR3 loop spans 13 amino acids. The V end lost 3 bases, the J end lost 4 bases, and 7 bases lay between the germline ends. For the CDR3, the DNA is TGTGCCAGCAGTTTGTCCCAAAATCAGCCCCAGCATTTT. Residues: CASSLSQNQPQHF.

The genes are TRBV5-1 and TRBJ1-2; tentative D call: TRBD1 (6 bases). The V end was cut by 4 bases, the J end by 2 bases, with 15 bases between. The CDR3 sequence is 15 residues long. Germline CDR1 is SGHRS and CDR2 is YFSETQ. CDR3 DNA: TGCGCCAGCAGCCCCTCCGGGACAAACAACTATGGCTACACCTTC. Translated, it gives CASSPSGTNNYGYTF.

The chain couples TRBV6-4 to TRBJ1-6, with 8 bases lining up with TRBD1. J lost 9 bases, V lost 6 bases, and 10 bases had no gene match. Germline V gene data show CDR1 as MRHNA and CDR2 as SNTAGT. This CDR3 spans 15 amino acids. Here the CDR3 DNA reads TGTGCCAGCAGCGAGTCGGACAGGGTGGGTTCACCCCTCCACTTT. It is translated as CASSESDRVGSPLHF.

The chain employs TRBV18 and TRBJ1-1; 11 bases fit TRBD1. Germline CDR1 reads KGHSH; CDR2 reads LQKENI. The junction had 6 bases not matched to a gene; V was cut back by 3 bases and J by 0 bases. This CDR3 is 17 amino acids long. CDR3 DNA sequence: TGTGCCAGCTCACCTCGGGACAGGGGGGGCATGAACACTGAAGCTTTCTTT. The encoded protein is CASSPRDRGGMNTEAFF.

This rearrangement joins TRBV29-1 to TRBJ2-7; D is unclear. This CDR3 has 12 amino acids. Germline assignment: CDR1 SQVTM and CDR2 ANQGSEA. Trimming left V 0 bases short and J 3 bases short, with 6 bases between. CDR3 bases: TGCAGCGTTGAAGATCTCAGCTACGAGCAGTACTTC. This translates into CSVEDLSYEQYF.

This chain joins TRBV19 and TRBJ2-6, with a weak D call TRBD1 (6 bases). CDR1 is LNHDA and CDR2 is SQIVND in the germline V gene (reference sequence). This CDR3 comprises 15 residues. V shed 5 bases and J shed 2 bases, with 10 bases lying between them. The CDR3 DNA sequence: TGTGCCAGTAGTGCACAGGGTCCTGGGGCCAACGTCCTGACTTTC. Amino acid sequence: CASSAQGPGANVLTF.

The chain couples TRBV4-2 to TRBJ1-2; TRBD1 matches 9 bases. The V and J ends lost 3 bases and 2 bases, in that order; junction bases with no gene match: 7. Germline loops: CDR1 LGHNA, CDR2 YNFKEQ. This CDR3 contains 16 residues. This chain's CDR3 is CASSQGGQGSNYGYTF. CDR3 nucleotides: TGTGCCAGCAGCCAGGGTGGACAGGGGTCGAACTATGGCTACACCTTC.

The chain couples TRBV4-3 to TRBJ1-1; 9 bases match TRBD1. This CDR3 spans 15 amino acids. V trimming: 3 bases; J trimming: 5 bases; junction bases outside the gene matches: 7. CDR1 is LGHNA, CDR2 YSLEER, per germline. CDR3: CASSHSGQGRTEAFF. CDR3 DNA sequence: TGCGCCAGCAGCCACTCAGGACAGGGGAGAACTGAAGCTTTCTTT.

V is TRBV28 and J is TRBJ1-4; D gene uncertain. The CDR3 has 13 amino acids. Germline V gene lookup returns CDR1 MDHEN and CDR2 SYDVKM. With 2 bases removed from V and 8 bases from J, the gap between germline ends came to 9 bases. DNA of the CDR3: TGTGCCAGCAGTTTACGGGGAGGAGAAAAACTGTTTTTT. Its protein product is CASSLRGGEKLFF.

The V gene is TRBV27, the J gene TRBJ2-7, with 8 bases that match TRBD1. With V trimmed by 4 bases and J by 3 bases, 5 bases remained unmatched. The germline V gene has CDR1 MNHEY and CDR2 SMNVEV (reference sequence). The CDR3 has 14 amino acids. This chain's CDR3 is CASSSTGAVYEQYF. The DNA for the CDR3 is TGTGCCAGCAGTTCGACAGGGGCCGTCTACGAGCAGTACTTC.

This chain uses TRBV4-3 with TRBJ1-2; D uncertain. This CDR3 contains 13 residues. V lost 0 bases and J 4 bases, leaving 6 bases between the germline ends. Germline-derived CDR1 and CDR2 are LGHNA and YSLEER. The CDR3 region has the DNA TGCGCCAGCAGCCAAGAAGGAGGCTATGGCTACACCTTC. Translation gives CASSQEGGYGYTF.

The chain is built from TRBV18 and TRBJ2-1, with TRBD1 matching 7 bases. The CDR3 consists of 17 residues. Germline loops: CDR1 KGHSH, CDR2 LQKENI. The trim removed 0 bases at V and 0 bases at J, leaving 5 bases unmatched. CDR3 in DNA: TGTGCCAGCTCACCACCGACAGGGAGTAACTCCTACAATGAGCAGTTCTTC. It translates to CASSPPTGSNSYNEQFF.

The V and J genes are TRBV7-2 and TRBJ2-7; TRBD2 is a possible D gene (6 bases). Germline-derived CDR1 and CDR2 are SGHTA and FQGNSA. The CDR3 runs to 13 residues. V lost 5 bases, J lost 3 bases, and 11 bases lay in between. CDR3 residues: CASSPSGGYEQYF. DNA of the CDR3: TGTGCCAGCAGCCCCTCCGGGGGCTACGAGCAGTACTTC.

This chain uses TRBV4-3 with TRBJ2-5; no definite D call. Trimming removed 1 base at V and 3 bases at J, with 6 bases between. The germline CDR1 and CDR2 sequences are LGHNA and YSLEER. The CDR3 contains 13 residues. The CDR3, as DNA: TGCGCCAGCAGCCAAGGAGAGAAAGAGACCCAGTACTTC. Encoded protein: CASSQGEKETQYF.

This chain links TRBV10-3 with TRBJ1-1; weak D call: TRBD1 (5 bases). V was cut by 3 bases and J by 6 bases, with 14 bases left in between. The CDR3 spans 14 residues. In germline, CDR1 is ENHRY, CDR2 SYGVKD. The chain's CDR3 is CAISDPRELSEAFF. The CDR3 DNA sequence: TGTGCCATCAGTGACCCCAGGGAATTATCTGAAGCTTTCTTT.

This chain uses TRBV7-2 with TRBJ2-7; 8 bases align to TRBD2. Germline V gene data show CDR1 as SGHTA and CDR2 as FQGNSA. With 4 bases clipped from V and 1 base from J, the junction kept 6 bases outside the gene matches. This CDR3 region has 15 residues. The CDR3 region has the DNA TGTGCCAGCAGCTCCTTTAGCGGGACTTCCTACGAGCAGTACTTC. Its translation: CASSSFSGTSYEQYF.

This rearrangement joins TRBV18 to TRBJ2-3, with D maybe TRBD1 (6 bases). Germline V gives CDR1 KGHSH, CDR2 LQKENI. This CDR3 comprises 13 residues. V lost 3 bases to trimming and J lost 7 bases, with 11 bases between them. CDR3 region: CASSPRGWNTQYF. For the CDR3, the DNA is TGTGCCAGCTCACCGAGGGGGTGGAATACGCAGTATTTT.

V usage is TRBV5-4 and J usage is TRBJ1-3; a weak D match, TRBD1 (5 bases). The CDR3 runs to 14 residues. Germline CDR1 and CDR2: SGHNT and YYREEE (reference sequence). V was shortened by 4 bases and J by 2 bases, with 10 bases between the two germline ends. In DNA form, the CDR3 reads TGTGCCAGCAGCCCCGGGGGGGCTGGAAACACCATATATTTT. It codes for CASSPGGAGNTIYF. Combining the CDR3 with reference TRBV5-4 and TRBJ1-3 gives the whole variable domain ETGVTQSPTHLIKTRGQQVTLRCSSQSGHNTVSWYQQALGQGPQFIFQYYREEENGRGNFPPRFSGLQFPNYSSELNVNALELDDSALYLCASSPGGAGNTIYFGEGSWLTVV.